What follows are 26 T cell receptor beta chains derived from one specimen sequenced in a study of Ad26.COV2.S vaccination and SARS-CoV-2 variants. Some clones are missing from TCRdb's copy, which holds only in-frame ones; the method was immunoSEQ multiplex PCR. The sample holds roughly 300,000 clones, 86% seen once. Treatment described: roughly 19 received Ad26.COV2.S at low or high dose, single or two shots; a few received placebo; per-sample allocation not given. Collection of the samples took place on day 63 after the first injection of vaccine or placebo. Source: peripheral blood, taken in a trial of Ad26.COV2.S vaccine versus placebo. All receptors come from a person aged 18-65 years who received the Ad26.COV2.S COVID-19 vaccine or a placebo.

This chain links TRBV19 with TRBJ1-2, with no clear D. The CDR3 is 12 residues long. Trimming took off 3 bases at V and 4 bases at J, with 6 bases between the two ends. CDR1 LNHDA and CDR2 SQIVND come from the germline V gene (reference sequence). The CDR3 loop reads CASSIPSYGYTF. CDR3 nucleotides: TGTGCCAGTAGTATCCCCTCCTATGGCTACACCTTC.

J is TRBJ1-2 and V is TRBV21-1; the listed D gene, TRBD1, was not tested against the DNA. TRBV21-1 is a pseudogene. There are 14 residues in the CDR3. The CDR3 DNA follows: TGTGCCAGCAGCACCCGGGACAGGGACTATGGCTACACCTTC. This sequence encodes CASSTRDRDYGYTF.

The rearrangement joins TRBV7-9 to TRBJ1-4, with D tentatively TRBD1 (5 bases). In germline, CDR1 is SEHNR, CDR2 FQNEAQ (reference sequence). The CDR3 is 15 amino acids. V was pared by 5 bases and J by 7 bases, with 17 bases between. The CDR3 region has the DNA TGTGCCAGCAGCCAGACCTCGGGGGTCGGTGAAAAACTGTTTTTT. Amino acid sequence: CASSQTSGVGEKLFF.

This clone has a single count. V and J are TRBV19 and TRBJ1-6; TRBD1 is a possible D gene (5 bases). V was clipped by 7 bases and J by 7 bases, with 14 bases between them. CDR1 and CDR2 from the germline V gene are LNHDA and SQIVND (reference sequence). There are 14 residues in the CDR3. CDR3: CASNRYEGNSPLHF. The CDR3 region has the DNA TGTGCCAGTAACCGATACGAGGGGAATTCACCCCTCCACTTT.

The chain uses TRBV7-9 and TRBJ2-4; no firm D call. The CDR3 has 16 amino acids. The germline CDR1 and CDR2 sequences are SEHNR and FQNEAQ (reference sequence). V lost 1 base to trimming and J lost 1 base, with 11 bases between them. In DNA, the CDR3 is TGTGCCAGCAGCTTAGTACGGCTGGGGGCCAAAAACATTCAGTACTTC. Its translation is CASSLVRLGAKNIQYF.

The rearrangement uses TRBV24-1 and TRBJ1-1; D may be TRBD1 (5 bases). Trimming took 5 bases from V and 4 from J, leaving 19 bases between them. This CDR3 spans 16 amino acids. Germline assignment: CDR1 KGHDR and CDR2 SFDVKD. The CDR3 DNA is TGTGCCACCAGTGGGTCCGACCCTGGGAGGGGCACTGAAGCTTTCTTT. As protein: CATSGSDPGRGTEAFF.

This clone was recorded a few times. The chain is built from TRBV9 and TRBJ2-2, with D unclear. Looked up from germline, CDR1 is SGDLS and CDR2 is YYNGEE. V was clipped by 0 bases and J by 2 bases, with 11 bases between them. The CDR3 is 16 residues long. CDR3 amino acids: CASSVVDNPNTGELFF. CDR3 nucleotide sequence: TGTGCCAGCAGCGTAGTTGACAACCCAAACACCGGGGAGCTGTTTTTT.

This clone was recorded a few times. This rearrangement joins TRBV3-1 (or the pseudogene TRBV3-2) to TRBJ1-6; D is ambiguous. V was clipped by 4 bases and J by 8 bases, with 6 bases between them. The CDR3 has 12 amino acids. CDR1 and CDR2 (germline): LGHDT, YNNKEL (reference sequence). The CDR3 protein is CASSRAHSPLHF. The DNA of the CDR3 is TGTGCCAGCAGCCGTGCCCATTCACCCCTCCACTTT.

Only one count was recorded for this clone. The V call is TRBV7-8, the J call TRBJ2-5, with 9 nucleotides matching TRBD2. This CDR3 is 14 amino acids long. The ends lost 5 bases at V and 5 bases at J; junction bases unmatched: 6. The germline V gene encodes CDR1 SGHVS and CDR2 FQNEAQ. CDR3 protein: CASSLGLALETQYF. Here the CDR3 DNA reads TGTGCCAGCAGCCTGGGACTAGCTTTGGAGACCCAGTACTTC.

This clone has a handful of counts. The chain employs TRBV5-1 and TRBJ2-2, with D perhaps being TRBD1 or TRBD2 (5 bases each). The CDR3 has 15 residues. Trimming shortened V by 4 bases and J by 1 base, and 11 bases separated the two germline ends. CDR1 and CDR2 from the germline V gene are SGHRS and YFSETQ. The CDR3 region has the DNA TGCGCCAGCAGCCCCGGGACCGTGAACACCGGGGAGCTGTTTTTT. It yields the protein CASSPGTVNTGELFF.

The rearrangement uses TRBV19 and TRBJ1-1; 9 positions match TRBD1. Germline CDR1 is LNHDA and CDR2 is SQIVND (reference sequence). The length of the CDR3 is 14 residues. Trimming cost V 7 bases and J 4 bases; bases outside gene matches: 7. The CDR3 DNA reads TGTGCCAGTATTAACAGGGGGCGCATCACTGAAGCTTTCTTT. Amino acids: CASINRGRITEAFF.

V and J are TRBV2 and TRBJ1-5, with 7 nucleotides matching TRBD1. Germline V gene lookup returns CDR1 SNHLY and CDR2 FYNNEI. V lost 9 bases to trimming and J lost 5 bases; unmatched junction nucleotides: 7. This CDR3 has 13 residues. CDR3 in amino acids: CASGGTVDQPQHF. The DNA for the CDR3 is TGTGCCAGTGGGGGGACAGTCGATCAGCCCCAGCATTTT.

V is TRBV2 and J is TRBJ1-4; 7 bases fit TRBD1. V shed 6 bases, J shed 7 bases, and the junction held 11 bases outside the gene matches. The CDR3 totals 15 residues. Germline assignment: CDR1 SNHLY and CDR2 FYNNEI. CDR3 sequence reads: CASRPDRVVGEKLFF. The CDR3 DNA is TGTGCCAGCAGACCTGACAGGGTCGTTGGTGAAAAACTGTTTTTT.

The V call is TRBV29-1, the J call TRBJ1-2; 11 nucleotides match TRBD1. The CDR3 has 13 residues. CDR1 is SQVTM, CDR2 ANQGSEA, per germline. The V segment lost 4 bases and the J segment 7 bases; nucleotides outside the gene matches: 5. The chain's CDR3 is CSVAGQGAAGYTF. DNA for the CDR3: TGCAGCGTTGCTGGACAGGGGGCAGCTGGCTACACCTTC. Supplemented by reference TRBV29-1 and TRBJ1-2, the full variable domain reads SAVISQKPSRDICQRGTSLTIQCQVDSQVTMMFWYRQQPGQSLTLIATANQGSEATYESGFVIDKFPISRPNLTFSTLTVSNMSPEDSSIYLCSVAGQGAAGYTFGSGTRLTVV.

The chain has TRBV18 and TRBJ2-1; TRBD2 agrees at 13 bases. The CDR3 has 19 residues. Germline V CDR1 and CDR2: KGHSH, LQKENI. The V gene end was trimmed by 4 bases and the J gene end by 0 bases; junction bases not matched to a gene: 9. CDR3 sequence reads: CASSRAGTSGEGSYNEQFF. The CDR3 region has the DNA TGTGCCAGCTCACGAGCCGGGACTAGCGGGGAAGGCTCCTACAATGAGCAGTTCTTC.

V and J are TRBV15 and TRBJ2-7; maybe TRBD2 (5 bases). The V and J ends lost 0 bases and 0 bases respectively, with 18 bases between them. This CDR3 contains 18 residues. Germline loops: CDR1 LNHNV, CDR2 YYDKDF (reference sequence). CDR3 DNA: TGTGCCACCAGCAGAGATCAGGCCGCGGGCGGGCTCTCCTACGAGCAGTACTTC. This codes for CATSRDQAAGGLSYEQYF.

This clone was recorded only once. The rearrangement uses TRBV29-1 and TRBJ2-1; D ambiguous. The germline V gene encodes CDR1 SQVTM and CDR2 ANQGSEA. V lost 8 bases and J lost 7, with 9 bases in between. This CDR3 contains 10 residues. CDR3 amino acids: CSFQQNEQFF. CDR3 sequence (DNA): TGCAGCTTTCAGCAAAATGAGCAGTTCTTC.

The V call is TRBV28, the J call TRBJ2-7; D could derive from TRBD1 or TRBD2 (5 bases each). Germline-derived CDR1 and CDR2 are MDHEN and SYDVKM. The CDR3 totals 14 residues. V dropped 6 bases and J dropped 6 bases, with 18 bases sitting between them. Here the CDR3 reads CASRPGTAGREQYF. The CDR3 nucleotides read TGTGCCAGCAGGCCCGGGACGGCAGGACGCGAGCAGTACTTC.

The chain has TRBV6-1 and TRBJ1-5; D remains unclear. Per the germline V gene, CDR1 is MNHNS and CDR2 is SASEGT. Trimming shortened V by 2 bases and J by 5 bases, and 7 bases separated the two germline ends. This CDR3 region has 13 residues. The CDR3 DNA reads as TGTGCCAGCAGTGAAACCACAGATCAGCCCCAGCATTTT. This encodes CASSETTDQPQHF.

V is TRBV25-1 and J is TRBJ2-6, with D maybe TRBD2 (6 bases). The germline gives CDR1 MGHDK, CDR2 SYGVNS. Trimming cost V 2 bases and J 0 bases, with 14 bases left between them. This CDR3 is 18 amino acids long. The CDR3 bases are TGTGCCAGCAGTGAACGGGGCGGGGTTTACTCTGGGGCCAACGTCCTGACTTTC. Its protein is CASSERGGVYSGANVLTF.

V gene TRBV6-6 combines with J gene TRBJ1-3, with D maybe TRBD1 (5 bases). The CDR3 runs to 13 residues. Germline CDR1 is MNHNY and CDR2 is SVGAGI (reference sequence). Trimming left V 4 bases short and J 4 bases short, with 8 bases between. CDR3 sequence: CASSLQDGNTIYF. The CDR3 coding sequence is TGTGCCAGCAGTTTACAGGACGGAAACACCATATATTTT.

This chain joins TRBV29-1 and TRBJ2-7; TRBD1 matches at 8 bases. CDR3 length equals 15 residues. Trimming took 6 bases from V and 5 from J; bases not matched to a gene: 15. CDR1 is SQVTM, CDR2 ANQGSEA, per germline. CDR3 residues: CSVKGPQGVLNEQYF. The CDR3 nucleotides are TGCAGCGTCAAAGGGCCACAGGGGGTACTCAACGAGCAGTACTTC.

The genes are TRBV10-3 and TRBJ2-1; tentative D call: TRBD2 (5 bases). The germline gives CDR1 ENHRY, CDR2 SYGVKD. The germline V and J ends were trimmed by 6 bases and 12 bases, with 18 bases remaining between them. The CDR3 is 13 amino acids. CDR3: CAISRDLAAAQFF. For the CDR3, the DNA is TGTGCCATCAGCCGGGATCTAGCCGCGGCGCAGTTCTTC.

V is TRBV5-4 and J is TRBJ2-7, with D hard to call. The germline gives CDR1 SGHNT, CDR2 YYREEE (reference sequence). This CDR3 has 14 amino acids. Trimming pared 6 bases from V and 5 bases from J, leaving 18 bases between. The CDR3 DNA reads as TGTGCCAGCACCCCGGACCCAGGTCAAAACGAGCAGTACTTC. Protein sequence: CASTPDPGQNEQYF.

This clone has a single count. This chain joins TRBV6-5 and TRBJ2-1; 9 bases fit TRBD1. This CDR3 region has 16 residues. The germline V gene has CDR1 MNHEY and CDR2 SVGAGI. V lost 4 bases and J lost 8; bases outside the gene matches: 12. This chain's CDR3 is CASSSMGTTGGYEQFF. Written as DNA, the CDR3 is TGTGCCAGCAGTTCTATGGGAACCACAGGGGGCTATGAGCAGTTCTTC.

V is TRBV11-3 and J is TRBJ2-2, with D perhaps given as TRBD1 or TRBD2 (6 bases each). The ends were cut back, 4 bases at V and 5 bases at J, with 20 bases in the middle. This CDR3 has 17 residues. CDR1 is SGHNT, CDR2 YENEEA, per germline. CDR3 sequence reads: CASSSMVGGEQTGELFF. The CDR3 DNA is TGTGCCAGCAGCTCCATGGTGGGGGGCGAGCAAACCGGGGAGCTGTTTTTT.